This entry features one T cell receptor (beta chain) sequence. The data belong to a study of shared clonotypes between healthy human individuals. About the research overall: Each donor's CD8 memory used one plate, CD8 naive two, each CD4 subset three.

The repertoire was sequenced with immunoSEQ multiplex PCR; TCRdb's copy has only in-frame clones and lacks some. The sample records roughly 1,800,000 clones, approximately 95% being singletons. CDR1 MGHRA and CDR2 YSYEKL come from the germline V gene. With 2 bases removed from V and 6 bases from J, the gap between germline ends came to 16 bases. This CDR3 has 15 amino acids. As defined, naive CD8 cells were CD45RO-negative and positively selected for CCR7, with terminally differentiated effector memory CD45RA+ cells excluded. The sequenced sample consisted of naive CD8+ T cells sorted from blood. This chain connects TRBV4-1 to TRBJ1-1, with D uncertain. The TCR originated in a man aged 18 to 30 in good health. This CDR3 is CASSQHRLTRAEAFF. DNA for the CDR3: TGCGCCAGCAGCCAACACCGATTAACTAGGGCTGAAGCTTTCTTT.